What follows describes a single TCR beta chain. What it binds is unknown. The entry originates in a study of shared clonotypes between healthy human individuals. The ends were cut back, 5 bases at V and 3 bases at J, with 11 bases in the middle. Germline CDR1 SGHDN, CDR2 FVKESK. The CDR3 has 14 residues. CD8 cells regarded as naive lacked CD45RO, were positively chosen for CCR7, and omitted terminally differentiated effector memory CD45RA+ cells. Assay runs were performed at deep level. Clones were sequenced by immunoSEQ multiplex PCR, and TCRdb holds only the in-frame ones, with some missing. Of some 740,000 clones listed, 80% to 95% were seen once; the top ten hold more than 20%. General observations from the study: Rarefaction curves obtained for sorted subsets showed sequencing incomplete despite large depth.

The chain uses TRBV14 and TRBJ1-3; no definite D call. This sequence was found in a man aged 25-45 years in good health. The specimen sequenced was naive CD8+ T cells sorted from blood. The CDR3, as DNA: TGTGCCAGCAGCGGAGGCGTTGTTGGAAACACCATATATTTT. Amino acid sequence: CASSGGVVGNTIYF. Variable domain in full (rest from reference TRBV14 and TRBJ1-3): EAGVTQFPSHSVIEKGQTVTLRCDPISGHDNLYWYRRVMGKEIKFLLHFVKESKQDESGMPNNRFLAERTGGTYSTLKVQPAELEDSGVYFCASSGGVVGNTIYFGEGSWLTVV.